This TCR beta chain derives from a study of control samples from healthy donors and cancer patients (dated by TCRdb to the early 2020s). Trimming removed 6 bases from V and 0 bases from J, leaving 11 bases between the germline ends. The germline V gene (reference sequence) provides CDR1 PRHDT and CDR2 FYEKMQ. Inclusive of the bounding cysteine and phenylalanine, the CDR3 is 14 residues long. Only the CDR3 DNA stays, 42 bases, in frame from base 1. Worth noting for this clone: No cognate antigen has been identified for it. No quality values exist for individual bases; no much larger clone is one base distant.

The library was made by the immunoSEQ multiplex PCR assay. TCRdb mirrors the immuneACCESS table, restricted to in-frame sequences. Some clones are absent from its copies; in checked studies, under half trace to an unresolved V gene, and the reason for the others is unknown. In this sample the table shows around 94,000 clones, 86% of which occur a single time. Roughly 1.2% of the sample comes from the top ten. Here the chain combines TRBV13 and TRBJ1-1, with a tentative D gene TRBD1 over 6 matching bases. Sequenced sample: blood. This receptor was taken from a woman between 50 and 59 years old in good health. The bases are TGTGCCAGCAGAACAGGACAGATGAACACTGAAGCTTTCTTT. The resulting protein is CASRTGQMNTEAFF.